This T cell receptor (beta chain) was identified during a study of OX40 agonist ivuxolimab in advanced cancers. Study background: At 0.01 to 10 mg/kg, ivuxolimab was administered intravenously to patients every 2 weeks. Cancers in dose escalation were hepatocellular, melanoma, renal cell and head and neck. Participants averaged 60 years of age (range about 23 to 80) and were around 85% male. Study-wide results and limits: Average numbers of expanded clones were greater in CD8+ T cells than in CD4+.

Note on this clone: Its matching antigen is unknown.

Profiled with immunoSEQ multiplex PCR; TCRdb holds only in-frame clones, not every one. The sample carries approximately 42,000 clones, nearly 90% recorded once. The length of the CDR3 is 13 residues. Germline-derived CDR1 and CDR2 are LNHDA and SQIVND (reference sequence). The germline V and J ends were trimmed by 7 bases and 5 bases, with 14 bases remaining between them. This chain connects TRBV19 to TRBJ1-2, with unresolved D. The source is an adult with an advanced solid tumor such as melanoma, head and neck, liver or kidney cancer. Sequenced here: CD4+ or CD8+ T cells sorted from blood, sampled in a trial of the OX40 agonist ivuxolimab. The CDR3 DNA sequence: TGTGCCAGTACCCCTCATGGGGAATATGGCTACACCTTC. It yields the protein CASTPHGEYGYTF.